Included here is one TCR beta chain sequence, with context. The CDR3 extends over 14 amino acids. CDR1 SNHLY and CDR2 FYNNEI come from the germline V gene. With 5 bases clipped from V and 2 bases from J, the junction kept 2 bases outside the gene matches. This specimen comes from a study of T cell responses to AZD1222 COVID-19 vaccine. Sequencing used immunoSEQ multiplex PCR; TCRdb keeps in-frame clones, though not all of them. The sample contains about 85,000 clones, approximately 89% of which appear only once. This clonotype originated in an adult in good health. This rearrangement joins TRBV2 to TRBJ1-2; 10 nucleotides line up with TRBD1. The sequencing here drew on peripheral blood, taken on day 0 of AZD1222 vaccination. The CDR3 here is CASSSGQGNYGYTF. CDR3 in DNA: TGTGCCAGCAGTTCGGGACAGGGGAACTATGGCTACACCTTC.